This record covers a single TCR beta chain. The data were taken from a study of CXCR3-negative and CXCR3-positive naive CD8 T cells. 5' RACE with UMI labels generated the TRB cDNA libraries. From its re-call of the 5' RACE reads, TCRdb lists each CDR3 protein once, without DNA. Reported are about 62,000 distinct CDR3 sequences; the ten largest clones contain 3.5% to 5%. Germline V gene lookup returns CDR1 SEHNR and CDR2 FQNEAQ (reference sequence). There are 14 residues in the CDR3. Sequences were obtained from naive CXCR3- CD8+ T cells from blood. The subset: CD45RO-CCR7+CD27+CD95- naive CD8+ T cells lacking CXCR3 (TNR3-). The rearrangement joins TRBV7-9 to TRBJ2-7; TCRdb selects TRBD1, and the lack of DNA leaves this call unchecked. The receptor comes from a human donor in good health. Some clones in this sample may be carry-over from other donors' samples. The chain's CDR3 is CASSLQQGAYEQYF. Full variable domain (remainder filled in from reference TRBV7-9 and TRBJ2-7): DTGVSQNPRHKITKRGQNVTFRCDPISEHNRLYWYRQTLGQGPEFLTYFQNEAQLEKSRLLSDRFSAERPKGSFSTLEIQRTEQGDSAMYLCASSLQQGAYEQYFGPGTRLTVT.